This TCR beta chain emerged from a study of blood T cell repertoires in COVID-19. Whole-study context: T cells, B-cell-depleted T cells, or PBMCs provided the cDNA or gDNA that served as material.

The V gene's germline CDR1 is SGHRS and CDR2 YFSETQ. CDR3 length equals 12 residues. The V segment lost 4 bases and the J segment 8 bases; nucleotides outside the gene matches: 5. Original data processing: Amplification with reference gene primers provided the estimates of nucleated cell counts. Using immunoSEQ multiplex PCR, the repertoire was profiled, and TCRdb retains in-frame clones only, with some absent. V and J calls plus clone size are reproduced from that table; the DNA served to infer D and trimming. The data hold 150,000 to 200,000 clones, with about four fifths observed a single time. The chain recombines TRBV5-1 with TRBJ1-1; 7 nucleotides agree with TRBD1. Sequencing was done on a sample of peripheral blood. The TCR was taken from a man between 18 and 29 years old with active or convalescent COVID-19. CDR3 in DNA: TGCGCCAGCAGCCCTGGGACAGCCGAAGCTTTCTTT. This translates into CASSPGTAEAFF.